Listed here is a single T cell receptor beta chain. Its antigen is unidentified. This record comes from a study of T cells in Graves' hyperthyroidism and ophthalmopathy. Study summary: Pretreatment peripheral blood was obtained at initial diagnosis.

The CDR3 has 15 amino acids. The V end was cut by 7 bases, the J end by 4 bases, with 19 bases between. Regarding the study as a whole: Blood also carried most thyroid clonotypes expanded above 0.001.

Regions amplified from RNA transcripts were the TCR beta CDR3 regions. Primed by the HTBI set, a first-round RT-PCR was run on the TCR CDR3. In TCRdb, the multiplex PCR reads were re-called with MiXCR into one record per CDR3 protein. The sample lists about 720,000 distinct CDR3 sequences; roughly 17% were seen once. The sequence was obtained from a man aged 18-30 years with Graves' hyperthyroidism. Source material: blood. J is TRBJ1-2 and V is TRBV12-3 or TRBV12-4; D is unclear. CDR3 sequence reads: CASTPGRQRFYGYTF. The CDR3 DNA reads as TGTGCCAGCACCCCTGGCAGGCAGAGATTCTATGGCTACACCTTC.